Detailed here is one T cell receptor beta chain. What it binds is not known. With 4 bases removed from V and 5 bases from J, the gap between germline ends came to 12 bases. Germline V gene data show CDR1 as SGHTA and CDR2 as FQGNSA. The CDR3 is 13 residues long. This sample is part of a study of cytomegalovirus exposure and HLA in healthy donors. Study as a whole: Early released data comprised 80 million or so unique TCRs from HLA-typed donors.

Primers for the PCR totalled 60 Vbeta and 13 Jbeta. Method: immunoSEQ multiplex PCR; TCRdb's copy keeps in-frame clones and lacks some. The data show under 150,000 clones, around 81% seen once. Points from the study as a whole: Several of the most significant clusters appeared, in a later analysis, to be linked to common viral pathogens. Owing to their indistinguishability, certain V segments, notably TRBV6-2 and TRBV6-3, were excluded.

This receptor was obtained from a man between 18 and 29 years old in good health and CMV-seronegative. The sample taken for sequencing was PBMCs. This sequence joins TRBV7-2 and TRBJ2-7; TRBD2 might be the D (5 bases). Here the CDR3 reads CASSSPGTNEQYF. The CDR3 bases are TGTGCCAGCAGCTCCCCGGGAACGAACGAGCAGTACTTC.